These 16 T cell receptor beta chains were all obtained from the same sample, sequenced in a study of beta chain features in type 1 diabetes. Study-wide results and limits: Moderate but significant shortening of TCRB CDR3s was recorded in all four CD4+ subsets from Type 1 diabetes patients.

The isolated RNA, all of it, was reverse transcribed, so expressed TCRB transcripts were what got sequenced. Sequenced by immunoSEQ multiplex PCR; TCRdb stores in-frame clones only, minus some. The profile shows about 160,000 clones, approximately 62% of them singletons. For these receptors, no antigen is known. Source material: naive CD4+ T cells from blood. These receptors were obtained from a young man with type 1 diabetes.

The genes are TRBV6-6 and TRBJ1-5, with 7 bases fitting TRBD1. Germline CDR1 is MNHNY and CDR2 is SVGAGI (reference sequence). This CDR3 contains 13 residues. Trimming removed 6 bases from V and 1 base from J; junction bases left unmatched: 0. CDR3 DNA sequence: TGTGCCAGCAGGGACAGGAGCAATCAGCCCCAGCATTTT. Protein: CASRDRSNQPQHF.

The table lists this clone with a few counts. The DNA of the CDR3 is TGTGCCATCAGCCGGGAGCAAGAGACCCAGTACTTC. This sequence encodes CAISREQETQYF. This chain joins TRBV10-3 and TRBJ2-5, with TRBD2 as a possible D gene (6 bases). Trimming pared 6 bases from V and 2 bases from J, leaving 7 bases between. Looked up from germline, CDR1 is ENHRY and CDR2 is SYGVKD. This CDR3 has 12 residues.

The sample holds a few counts of this clone. The rearrangement links TRBV7-9 to TRBJ1-2; no clear D. This CDR3 has 13 residues. Germline V CDR1 and CDR2: SEHNR, FQNEAQ (reference sequence). The V end lost 0 bases, the J end lost 5 bases, and 7 bases lay between the germline ends. CDR3 loop: CASSLANRYGYTF. The DNA for the CDR3 is TGTGCCAGCAGCTTAGCGAACAGATATGGCTACACCTTC.

The chain employs TRBV27 and TRBJ2-2, with a weak D call TRBD2 (5 bases). This CDR3 is built from 15 residues. Deletions cut 0 bases from V and 6 bases from J, with 11 bases between. CDR1 and CDR2 (germline): MNHEY, SMNVEV (reference sequence). The CDR3 here is CASSLSFGSAGELFF. The DNA for the CDR3 is TGTGCCAGCAGTTTATCGTTTGGGAGCGCCGGGGAGCTGTTTTTT.

CDR3 sequence (DNA): TGCAGCGTTCCCGACAGTACTGGAAACACCATATATTTT. Protein sequence: CSVPDSTGNTIYF. The rearrangement links TRBV29-1 to TRBJ1-3; a weak D match, TRBD1 (5 bases). The CDR3 is 13 amino acids. V was shortened by 5 bases and J by 2 bases, with 10 bases between the two germline ends. Germline lookup yields CDR1 SQVTM and CDR2 ANQGSEA.

Concerning this clone: Other DNA variants within this sample encode the same CDR3. V gene TRBV30 combines with J gene TRBJ2-7; perhaps TRBD1 as D (6 bases). Germline CDR1 is GTSNPN and CDR2 is SVGIG (reference sequence). CDR3 length: 13 amino acids. V lost 3 bases and J 3 bases, leaving 12 bases between the germline ends. CDR3 DNA sequence: TGTGCCTGGAGCCCGGGACAAGGCTACGAGCAGTACTTC. Protein product: CAWSPGQGYEQYF.

J is TRBJ2-5 and V is TRBV9; tentatively, D is TRBD1 (6 bases). The CDR3 sequence is 15 residues long. Per the germline V gene, CDR1 is SGDLS and CDR2 is YYNGEE. V was shortened by 2 bases and J by 5 bases, with 16 bases between the two germline ends. CDR3: CASSVGIGGGETQYF. CDR3 nucleotides: TGTGCCAGCAGCGTTGGTATTGGGGGCGGGGAGACCCAGTACTTC.

The chain couples TRBV7-9 to TRBJ2-7, with D maybe TRBD2 (5 bases). In germline, CDR1 is SEHNR, CDR2 FQNEAQ (reference sequence). V lost 5 bases to trimming and J lost 3 bases, with 14 bases between them. The CDR3 runs to 14 residues. The CDR3 protein is CASSPSAGVYEQYF. The CDR3 DNA sequence: TGTGCCAGCAGCCCCTCCGCCGGGGTCTACGAGCAGTACTTC. Full variable domain (missing parts from reference TRBV7-9 and TRBJ2-7): DTGVSQNPRHKITKRGQNVTFRCDPISEHNRLYWYRQTLGQGPEFLTYFQNEAQLEKSRLLSDRFSAERPKGSFSTLEIQRTEQGDSAMYLCASSPSAGVYEQYFGPGTRLTVT.

The rearrangement joins TRBV4-3 to TRBJ1-6, with D unresolved. The CDR3 runs to 13 residues. Per germline, CDR1 LGHNA and CDR2 YSLEER. Trimming took off 11 bases at V and 8 bases at J, with 16 bases between the two ends. The CDR3: CASREVVDSPLHF. The DNA for the CDR3 is TGCGCCTCACGAGAGGTGGTTGATTCACCCCTCCACTTT.

This chain joins TRBV4-3 and TRBJ1-5; D unresolved. Per the germline V gene, CDR1 is LGHNA and CDR2 is YSLEER. CDR3 length: 15 residues. The V gene lost 3 bases and the J gene lost 6 bases, with 15 bases spanning the gap. CDR3 in DNA: TGCGCCAGCAGCCAGTTCGTGGCAGCCGCTCAGCCCCAGCATTTT. Amino acid sequence: CASSQFVAAAQPQHF.

V gene TRBV7-2 combines with J gene TRBJ2-3; 7 nucleotides agree with TRBD1. From germline, CDR1 is SGHTA and CDR2 FQGNSA. The CDR3 has 14 residues. J was trimmed by 3 bases and V by 5 bases; bases with no gene match: 5. The CDR3 reads CASSLDRVTDTQYF. The CDR3 DNA is TGTGCCAGCAGCCTCGACAGGGTGACAGATACGCAGTATTTT. The full variable domain, with the rest looked up from reference TRBV7-2 and TRBJ2-3, is GAGVSQSPSNKVTEKGKDVELRCDPISGHTALYWYRQSLGQGLEFLIYFQGNSAPDKSGLPSDRFSAERTGGSVSTLTIQRTQQEDSAVYLCASSLDRVTDTQYFGPGTRLTVL.

This clone was seen just once. This chain's CDR3 is CASSQYRGTNTGELFF. The DNA for the CDR3 is TGCGCCAGCAGCCAGTACAGGGGGACGAACACCGGGGAGCTGTTTTTT. This rearrangement joins TRBV4-3 to TRBJ2-2; 8 bases align to TRBD1. The CDR3 spans 16 residues. From germline, CDR1 is LGHNA and CDR2 YSLEER. V lost 3 bases and J lost 0; bases outside the gene matches: 3.

The V gene is TRBV7-2, the J gene TRBJ2-3; D gene uncertain. This CDR3 spans 15 amino acids. Germline lookup yields CDR1 SGHTA and CDR2 FQGNSA. Trimming shortened V by 2 bases and J by 1 base, and 10 bases separated the two germline ends. The CDR3 is CASSLTNSGTDTQYF. As DNA, the CDR3 is TGTGCCAGCAGCTTAACAAACTCGGGCACAGATACGCAGTATTTT. The whole variable domain, remainder taken from reference TRBV7-2 and TRBJ2-3, is GAGVSQSPSNKVTEKGKDVELRCDPISGHTALYWYRQSLGQGLEFLIYFQGNSAPDKSGLPSDRFSAERTGGSVSTLTIQRTQQEDSAVYLCASSLTNSGTDTQYFGPGTRLTVL.

This sequence joins TRBV30 and TRBJ1-4; D is unresolved. The CDR3 loop spans 12 amino acids. Trimming removed 2 bases from V and 4 bases from J, with 5 bases in between. Germline CDR1 and CDR2: GTSNPN and SVGIG (reference sequence). DNA for the CDR3: TGTGCCTGGAGTTCAAGTAATGAAAAACTGTTTTTT. Translating gives CAWSSSNEKLFF. Variable domain in full (rest from reference TRBV30 and TRBJ1-4): SQTIHQWPATLVQPVGSPLSLECTVEGTSNPNLYWYRQAAGRGLQLLFYSVGIGQISSEVPQNLSASRPQDRQFILSSKKLLLSDSGFYLCAWSSSNEKLFFGSGTQLSVL.

The chain joins TRBV29-1 to TRBJ1-2; perhaps TRBD1 as D (5 bases). Germline loops: CDR1 SQVTM, CDR2 ANQGSEA. This CDR3 has 10 residues. V was pared by 7 bases and J by 5 bases, with 8 bases between. The CDR3 sequence: CSAQGYGYTF. CDR3 in DNA: TGCAGCGCCCAGGGTTATGGCTACACCTTC.

The chain carries TRBV9 and TRBJ2-7, with a tentative D call TRBD1 (6 bases). The CDR3 has 14 amino acids. Germline CDR1 SGDLS, CDR2 YYNGEE. V lost 4 bases and J 2 bases, leaving 13 bases between the germline ends. CDR3 DNA sequence: TGTGCCAGCAGCCCTCGACAGGCTACCTACGAGCAGTACTTC. Translating gives CASSPRQATYEQYF.